The 24 T cell receptor beta chains presented below share a single source sample, sequenced in a study of PD-L1 blockade in urothelial cancer. Time point reported: peripheral blood 6 weeks after treatment start. The table came from immunoSEQ multiplex PCR; TCRdb's copy has only in-frame clones and leaves some out. The table lists around 100,000 clones, around 90% of them singletons. This material consisted of PBMCs, taken around atezolizumab (anti-PD-L1) treatment. The receptors originated from a man in his sixties with urothelial cancer.

Here the CDR3 reads CASSEGSSGGVYQETQYF. In DNA form, the CDR3 reads TGTGCCAGCAGCGAAGGCTCTAGCGGGGGAGTTTACCAAGAGACCCAGTACTTC. The chain is built from TRBV4-2 and TRBJ2-5; 10 bases fit TRBD2. CDR1 is LGHNA and CDR2 is YNFKEQ in the germline V gene. This CDR3 region has 18 residues. Losses at the gene ends were 5 bases for V and 0 bases for J; bases not matched to a gene: 12.

Only a few counts were recorded for this clone. The chain carries TRBV5-1 and TRBJ1-2; the match to TRBD1 covers 10 bases. V was pared by 2 bases and J by 1 base, with 5 bases of the junction left unmatched. The CDR3 runs to 16 residues. Germline-derived CDR1 and CDR2 are SGHRS and YFSETQ. The CDR3 region has the DNA TGCGCCAGCAGCTTCGGACAGGGGGGATTTAACTATGGCTACACCTTC. It encodes CASSFGQGGFNYGYTF.

The chain is built from TRBV12-2 and TRBJ2-1; the table's D call TRBD1 went unverified against the DNA. TRBV12-2 is a listed pseudogene. The CDR3 extends over 16 amino acids. The CDR3 reads CASRSTKTKPFGEQFF. The DNA for the CDR3 is TGTGCAAGTCGCTCAACGAAGACAAAGCCGTTTGGAGAGCAGTTCTTC.

This sequence joins TRBV7-9 and TRBJ2-3; D perhaps matches TRBD2 (6 bases). The ends were cut back, 8 bases at V and 3 bases at J, with 15 bases in the middle. The length of the CDR3 is 14 residues. The germline V gene encodes CDR1 SEHNR and CDR2 FQNEAQ (reference sequence). Here the CDR3 reads CASLRGLETDTQYF. For the CDR3, the DNA is TGTGCCAGCTTAAGGGGACTGGAGACAGATACGCAGTATTTT.

This clone is a singleton in its sample. V and J are TRBV5-4 and TRBJ1-1; D may be TRBD1 (6 bases). The germline V gene has CDR1 SGHNT and CDR2 YYREEE (reference sequence). The CDR3 extends over 14 amino acids. Trimming took 0 bases from V and 5 from J, leaving 11 bases between them. CDR3 DNA: TGTGCCAGCAGCTTGGCAGGGAGGGGGACTGAAGCTTTCTTT. Translating it yields CASSLAGRGTEAFF.

V gene TRBV7-8 combines with J gene TRBJ1-1; 7 nucleotides align to TRBD1. This CDR3 spans 13 amino acids. With V trimmed by 2 bases and J by 4 bases, 1 base remained unmatched. Germline values: CDR1 SGHVS, CDR2 FQNEAQ. The CDR3 region has the DNA TGTGCCAGCAGCTTATCAGGGGGCACTGAAGCTTTCTTT. Translating gives CASSLSGGTEAFF. Full variable domain (outside the CDR3, taken from reference TRBV7-8 and TRBJ1-1): GAGVSQSPRYKVAKRGQDVALRCDPISGHVSLFWYQQALGQGPEFLTYFQNEAQLDKSGLPSDRFFAERPEGSVSTLKIQRTQQEDSAVYLCASSLSGGTEAFFGQGTRLTVV.

The chain combines TRBV11-2 with TRBJ2-1, with a weak D call TRBD2 (6 bases). Germline V gene data show CDR1 as SGHAT and CDR2 as FQNNGV. V lost 1 base and J 8 bases, leaving 15 bases between the germline ends. The length of the CDR3 is 15 residues. CDR3 sequence: CASSLALTSLDEQFF. CDR3 nucleotide sequence: TGTGCCAGCAGCTTAGCCCTGACTAGTCTAGATGAGCAGTTCTTC.

This clone was observed a few times. The rearrangement links TRBV6-6 to TRBJ1-6; TRBD1 might be the D (5 bases). Trimming left V 5 bases short and J 2 bases short, with 13 bases between. The length of the CDR3 is 16 residues. CDR1 MNHNY and CDR2 SVGAGI come from the germline V gene (reference sequence). The CDR3 sequence is CASSLREVAYNSPLHF. DNA for the CDR3: TGTGCCAGCAGTCTCAGGGAGGTTGCCTATAATTCACCCCTCCACTTT.

V is TRBV7-2 and J is TRBJ2-3; TRBD2 is a possible D gene (7 bases). CDR1 and CDR2 from the germline V gene are SGHTA and FQGNSA. V lost 4 bases, J lost 6 bases, and 17 bases lay in between. This CDR3 spans 15 amino acids. The CDR3 region is CASSSGLGGVDTQYF. The CDR3 region has the DNA TGTGCCAGCAGCTCCGGACTAGGGGGGGTCGATACGCAGTATTTT.

The rearrangement uses TRBV7-6 and TRBJ2-7; tentative D call: TRBD2 (7 bases). V shed 0 bases and J shed 2 bases, with 14 bases lying between them. CDR1 and CDR2 (germline): SGHVS, FNYEAQ. This CDR3 contains 16 residues. In DNA form, the CDR3 reads TGTGCCAGCAGCTTAGCGGCGAGGGGGGGGCCCTACGAGCAGTACTTC. Encoded protein: CASSLAARGGPYEQYF.

V is TRBV4-2 and J is TRBJ2-1; maybe TRBD2 (7 bases). The CDR3 spans 16 residues. Germline values: CDR1 LGHNA, CDR2 YNFKEQ. Trimming removed 0 bases from V and 3 bases from J, with 12 bases in between. Here the CDR3 reads CASSQDRGGVYNEQFF. The CDR3 DNA follows: TGTGCCAGCAGCCAAGATCGAGGGGGGGTCTACAATGAGCAGTTCTTC.

This rearrangement joins TRBV25-1 to TRBJ2-6, with D perhaps matching TRBD1 (5 bases). Germline assignment: CDR1 MGHDK and CDR2 SYGVNS. CDR3 length: 18 residues. The V end was cut by 0 bases, the J end by 1 base, with 13 bases between. The CDR3 DNA follows: TGTGCCAGCAGTGAATATGTGGGGCACAAATCTGGGGCCAACGTCCTGACTTTC. Protein product: CASSEYVGHKSGANVLTF.

V and J are TRBV2 and TRBJ2-7; TRBD2 matches 7 bases. The length of the CDR3 is 15 residues. Per germline, CDR1 SNHLY and CDR2 FYNNEI. V shed 3 bases and J 0 bases; nucleotides not matched to a gene: 5. CDR3 sequence: CASSESSGFSYEQYF. The CDR3 DNA reads TGTGCCAGCAGTGAGTCTAGCGGTTTCTCCTACGAGCAGTACTTC.

The chain links TRBV10-1 to TRBJ2-3, with no clear D. V was clipped by 3 bases and J by 2 bases, with 9 bases between them. The CDR3 spans 14 residues. Per germline, CDR1 WNHNN and CDR2 SYGVQD (reference sequence). CDR3 amino acids: CASSDQTITDTQYF. CDR3 coding DNA: TGCGCCAGCAGTGACCAAACTATCACAGATACGCAGTATTTT.

The rearrangement links TRBV14 to TRBJ1-1, with 10 bases identical to TRBD1. V dropped 0 bases and J dropped 4; count of bases not matched to a gene: 5. Germline V gene data show CDR1 as SGHDN and CDR2 as FVKESK. The CDR3 has 16 residues. The CDR3 DNA is TGTGCCAGCAGCCAAGATGGGACAGGGGCGGGCACTGAAGCTTTCTTT. The encoded protein is CASSQDGTGAGTEAFF.

The chain couples TRBV6-1 to TRBJ2-7, with TRBD1 as a possible D gene (6 bases). Trimming stripped 3 bases from V and 5 bases from J, with 14 bases between. The CDR3 extends over 14 amino acids. Germline CDR1 and CDR2: MNHNS and SASEGT. CDR3 protein: CASSESRDTDEQYF. Here the CDR3 DNA reads TGTGCCAGCAGTGAGTCCCGGGACACCGACGAGCAGTACTTC.

The chain uses TRBV28 and TRBJ2-7; the match to TRBD1 covers 7 bases. The CDR3 runs to 16 residues. CDR1 MDHEN and CDR2 SYDVKM come from the germline V gene. J lost 5 bases, V lost 6 bases, and 16 bases had no gene match. The CDR3: CASREGDRDPRDEQYF. DNA of the CDR3: TGTGCCAGCAGGGAAGGAGACAGGGACCCTAGGGACGAGCAGTACTTC. Using reference TRBV28 and TRBJ2-7 for the parts outside the CDR3, the full variable domain is DVKVTQSSRYLVKRTGEKVFLECVQDMDHENMFWYRQDPGLGLRLIYFSYDVKMKEKGDIPEGYSVSREKKERFSLILESASTNQTSMYLCASREGDRDPRDEQYFGPGTRLTVT.

The gene calls are TRBV4-3 and TRBJ1-6, with D hard to call. The CDR3 has 16 amino acids. Germline V gene lookup returns CDR1 LGHNA and CDR2 YSLEER. The ends were cut back, 0 bases at V and 6 bases at J, with 12 bases in the middle. CDR3 protein: CASSQEVGVINSPLHF. The CDR3 nucleotides are TGCGCCAGCAGCCAAGAAGTGGGAGTTATTAATTCACCCCTCCACTTT.

V usage is TRBV10-1 and J usage is TRBJ2-3, with TRBD2 matching over 10 bases. CDR1 and CDR2 from the germline V gene are WNHNN and SYGVQD (reference sequence). This CDR3 contains 14 residues. With V trimmed by 5 bases and J by 4 bases, 3 bases remained unmatched. CDR3 protein: CASSTSGKADTQYF. The CDR3 nucleotides read TGCGCCAGCAGTACTAGCGGGAAGGCAGATACGCAGTATTTT.

This rearrangement joins TRBV7-9 to TRBJ2-1; D is uncertain. The CDR3 consists of 16 residues. The V end lost 5 bases, the J end lost 0 bases, and 14 bases lay between the germline ends. Germline-derived CDR1 and CDR2 are SEHNR and FQNEAQ (reference sequence). CDR3 in amino acids: CASSPPFRYSYNEQFF. The CDR3 coding sequence is TGTGCCAGCAGCCCTCCTTTCCGTTACTCCTACAATGAGCAGTTCTTC.

The rearrangement uses TRBV7-6 and TRBJ2-7; TRBD1 matches 7 bases. The V gene's germline CDR1 is SGHVS and CDR2 FNYEAQ. The CDR3 is 13 amino acids. V trimming: 3 bases; J trimming: 6 bases; junction bases outside the gene matches: 5. CDR3 sequence (DNA): TGTGCCAGCAGCTTGACAGGGTCGAGCGAGCAGTACTTC. Translated, it gives CASSLTGSSEQYF.

The genes are TRBV6-5 and TRBJ2-5, with 8 bases fitting TRBD1. CDR1 is MNHEY and CDR2 is SVGAGI in the germline V gene. CDR3 length: 13 amino acids. The V and J ends lost 5 bases and 6 bases, in that order; junction bases with no gene match: 5. CDR3: CASSTDRGQTQYF. The CDR3 DNA reads as TGTGCCAGCAGTACCGACAGGGGACAGACCCAGTACTTC.

This chain joins TRBV5-1 and TRBJ2-3, with TRBD1 identical over 8 bases. The CDR3 consists of 14 residues. Germline V lookup: CDR1 SGHRS, CDR2 YFSETQ. V lost 5 bases, J lost 4 bases, and 6 bases stayed unmatched. The CDR3, as DNA: TGCGCCAGCAGTGGGCAGGGGGCCGCAGATACGCAGTATTTT. This gives the protein CASSGQGAADTQYF.

The CDR3 region has the DNA TGCGCCAGCAGCCAAGAGAGTGGTGGGCAGCCATACGAGCAGTACTTC. Encoded protein: CASSQESGGQPYEQYF. This chain connects TRBV4-3 to TRBJ2-7; no firm D call. CDR1 LGHNA and CDR2 YSLEER come from the germline V gene. Trimming left V 0 bases short and J 4 bases short, with 16 bases between. The CDR3 is made up of 16 amino acids.